These 22 T cell receptor beta chains were all obtained from the same sample, sequenced in a study of T cell repertoires in cytomegalovirus infection. MiXCR was run by TCRdb on the reads, yielding one entry per CDR3 protein. The repertoire has around 340,000 distinct CDR3 sequences, about 29% of them found once; the top ten carry roughly 20%. Their antigens remain unidentified. The sequences come from cultured PBMCs, collected from culture after CMV antigen stimulation. These receptors all stem from a human donor in good health (CMV status not recorded). Some clones in this sample may be carry-over from other donors' samples.

V and J are TRBV6-5 and TRBJ1-6; D is uncertain. This CDR3 is 13 amino acids long. Trimming pared 3 bases from V and 8 bases from J, leaving 8 bases between. The germline CDR1 and CDR2 sequences are MNHEY and SVGAGI. This chain's CDR3 is CASSYFQDSPLHF. The CDR3 nucleotides are TGTGCCAGCAGTTATTTCCAGGATTCACCCCTCCACTTT.

This clonotype was detected a few times. The chain carries TRBV15 and TRBJ1-5, with TRBD1 identical over 7 bases. The CDR3 is 14 residues long. The V gene's germline CDR1 is LNHNV and CDR2 YYDKDF (reference sequence). J lost 2 bases, V lost 11 bases, and 9 bases had no gene match. Here the CDR3 reads CALGEGAGNQPQHF. The DNA of the CDR3 is TGTGCCTTAGGGGAGGGGGCTGGCAATCAGCCCCAGCATTTT.

V is TRBV7-2 and J is TRBJ2-7, with unresolved D. Germline assignment: CDR1 SGHTA and CDR2 FQGNSA. The CDR3 extends over 12 amino acids. The germline V and J ends were trimmed by 5 bases and 6 bases, with 11 bases remaining between them. The CDR3: CASSPQGLEQYF. CDR3 DNA sequence: TGTGCCAGCAGCCCCCAAGGCCTCGAGCAGTACTTC.

The chain recombines TRBV7-9 with TRBJ1-2; no firm D call. The CDR3 loop spans 13 amino acids. CDR1 and CDR2 (germline): SEHNR, FQNEAQ (reference sequence). Trimming took off 7 bases at V and 5 bases at J, with 14 bases between the two ends. CDR3 in DNA: TGTGCCAGCACCCCGGGCCAGCAGTATGGCTACACCTTC. Translated: CASTPGQQYGYTF.

The chain is built from TRBV7-6 and TRBJ2-3, with D uncertain. Trimming stripped 5 bases from V and 3 bases from J, with 9 bases between. The CDR3 is 13 amino acids. CDR1 SGHVS and CDR2 FNYEAQ come from the germline V gene. CDR3: CASSASRTDTQYF. CDR3 nucleotide sequence: TGTGCCAGCAGCGCCTCTAGGACAGATACGCAGTATTTT.

This clonotype was counted at least ten times. V and J are TRBV7-2 and TRBJ1-5; 7 nucleotides line up with TRBD1. With 2 bases clipped from V and 7 bases from J, the junction kept 8 bases outside the gene matches. Germline values: CDR1 SGHTA, CDR2 FQGNSA. The CDR3 spans 15 residues. The CDR3 here is CASSLHRGFSQPQHF. The CDR3 DNA sequence: TGTGCCAGCAGCTTACACAGGGGCTTTAGCCAGCCCCAGCATTTT.

This clonotype was counted between two and nine times. This chain uses TRBV5-5 with TRBJ2-7, with D perhaps assigned TRBD1 or TRBD2 (5 bases each). V shed 4 bases and J shed 6 bases, with 23 bases lying between them. Germline V lookup: CDR1 SGHKS, CDR2 YYEKEE (reference sequence). The CDR3 is made up of 16 amino acids. CDR3 sequence (DNA): TGTGCCAGCAGCCCCTATGCTCACGGGGCAGGATCCGAGCAGTACTTC. Protein product: CASSPYAHGAGSEQYF.

The chain is built from TRBV5-4 and TRBJ1-1; 7 bases are shared with TRBD1. The germline CDR1 and CDR2 sequences are SGHNT and YYREEE (reference sequence). V gave up 4 bases and J gave up 3 bases; unmatched junction bases: 3. The CDR3 has 13 amino acids. The CDR3 DNA follows: TGTGCCAGCAGCCGGGGGACAGACACTGAAGCTTTCTTT. As protein: CASSRGTDTEAFF. Combining the CDR3 with reference TRBV5-4 and TRBJ1-1 gives the whole variable domain ETGVTQSPTHLIKTRGQQVTLRCSSQSGHNTVSWYQQALGQGPQFIFQYYREEENGRGNFPPRFSGLQFPNYSSELNVNALELDDSALYLCASSRGTDTEAFFGQGTRLTVV.

This clonotype was observed a handful of times. The chain joins TRBV7-3 to TRBJ2-3, with D maybe TRBD1 (6 bases). V lost 8 bases and J lost 2, with 8 bases in between. From germline, CDR1 is SGHTA and CDR2 FQGTGA. There are 12 residues in the CDR3. Here the CDR3 reads CASGTNTDTQYF. Written as DNA, the CDR3 is TGTGCCAGCGGGACAAACACAGATACGCAGTATTTT.

The rearrangement joins TRBV7-3 to TRBJ2-3; possible D gene TRBD2, 7 bases. V was shortened by 1 base and J by 3 bases, with 14 bases between the two germline ends. Germline CDR1 is SGHTA and CDR2 is FQGTGA. The CDR3 spans 16 residues. CDR3 bases: TGTGCCAGCAGCTTAAGGGGCGGGGGCGGAACAGATACGCAGTATTTT. Amino acid sequence: CASSLRGGGGTDTQYF.

This clonotype has a handful of counts. The gene calls are TRBV25-1 and TRBJ2-1; 16 nucleotides match TRBD2. Germline V CDR1 and CDR2: MGHDK, SYGVNS. V lost 5 bases and J lost 4; bases outside the gene matches: 11. The CDR3 is made up of 19 amino acids. The CDR3 reads CASSYRGLAGGPTYNEQFF. The DNA of the CDR3 is TGTGCCAGCAGTTACAGGGGACTAGCGGGGGGGCCAACTTACAATGAGCAGTTCTTC.

The sample holds a few counts of this clonotype. The rearrangement uses TRBV29-1 and TRBJ2-3; 8 bases align to TRBD2. V lost 1 base, J lost 2 bases, and 2 bases stayed unmatched. Germline V gene sequence: CDR1 SQVTM, CDR2 ANQGSEA. This CDR3 spans 14 amino acids. CDR3 sequence: CSVEVGLVTDTQYF. In DNA, the CDR3 is TGCAGCGTTGAAGTGGGACTAGTCACAGATACGCAGTATTTT.

Only one count was recorded for this clonotype. The chain combines TRBV5-1 with TRBJ2-7; a possible D gene is TRBD2 (6 bases). V was cut by 4 bases and J by 0 bases, with 11 bases left in between. This CDR3 region has 14 residues. Germline values: CDR1 SGHRS, CDR2 YFSETQ. This CDR3 reads CASSPYGSSYEQYF. For the CDR3, the DNA is TGCGCCAGCAGCCCGTACGGGAGCTCCTACGAGCAGTACTTC.

V and J are TRBV29-1 and TRBJ1-6, with TRBD1 identical over 9 bases. CDR3 length: 13 amino acids. Per the germline V gene, CDR1 is SQVTM and CDR2 is ANQGSEA. J gave up 9 bases and V 7 bases, and 7 bases lay outside the gene matches. This CDR3 reads CSAGQGYGSPLHF. The CDR3 DNA reads as TGCAGCGCTGGACAGGGGTATGGTTCACCCCTCCACTTT. Filled out from reference TRBV29-1 and TRBJ1-6, the complete variable domain reads SAVISQKPSRDICQRGTSLTIQCQVDSQVTMMFWYRQQPGQSLTLIATANQGSEATYESGFVIDKFPISRPNLTFSTLTVSNMSPEDSSIYLCSAGQGYGSPLHFGNGTRLTVT.

The CDR3 protein is CASSEAGTGGNQPQHF. The CDR3 region has the DNA TGTGCCAGCAGTGAAGCCGGGACAGGGGGAAATCAGCCCCAGCATTTT. The gene calls are TRBV6-1 and TRBJ1-5, with TRBD1 identical over 11 bases. The germline V gene has CDR1 MNHNS and CDR2 SASEGT. The CDR3 has 16 amino acids. Unmatched junction bases numbered 2, after V lost 0 bases and J lost 4 bases.

This clonotype came up many times. Germline is not matched at one junction end, which may reflect a read error. This chain links TRBV7-2 with TRBJ1-1; D is uncertain. The CDR3 loop spans 13 amino acids. Per the germline V gene, CDR1 is SGHTA and CDR2 is FQGNSA. The CDR3 bases are TGTGCCAGCAGCTTAGCGAAGAACCCTGAAGCTTTCTTT. Translated, it gives CASSLAKNPEAFF.

This clonotype has a handful of counts. The chain couples TRBV6-1 to TRBJ2-1; possibly TRBD2 for D (5 bases). V shed 6 bases and J shed 4 bases, with 16 bases lying between them. The CDR3 covers 15 residues. The germline V gene has CDR1 MNHNS and CDR2 SASEGT. CDR3 amino acids: CASRNGVALYNEQFF. The CDR3 DNA follows: TGTGCCAGCAGAAATGGAGTAGCGCTTTACAATGAGCAGTTCTTC.

V and J are TRBV6-8 and TRBJ2-1; D gene unclear. V lost 0 bases, J lost 9 bases, and 9 bases lay in between. Germline CDR1 is MNHGY and CDR2 is SAAAGT. This CDR3 is built from 13 residues. CDR3 loop: CASSYSSGTEQFF. The CDR3 DNA follows: TGTGCCAGCAGTTACTCATCAGGAACTGAGCAGTTCTTC.

V is TRBV6-5 and J is TRBJ2-3, with D tentatively TRBD1 or TRBD2 (5 bases each). This CDR3 is 15 amino acids long. CDR1 and CDR2 (germline): MNHEY, SVGAGI. Trimming cost V 5 bases and J 3 bases, with 15 bases left between them. The CDR3 DNA is TGTGCCAGCAGTAGGGGACCAATTCAAACAGATACGCAGTATTTT. This translates into CASSRGPIQTDTQYF.

Notes on this clonotype: One end of the junction fails to match germline, which may point to a read error. The chain carries TRBV30 and TRBJ1-6; TRBD1 matches at 7 bases. The CDR3 is 13 amino acids. Per germline, CDR1 GTSNPN and CDR2 SVGIG (reference sequence). The CDR3: CAWSGQGNSPVHF. The DNA for the CDR3 is TGTGCCTGGAGTGGACAGGGAAATTCACCCGTCCACTTT.

The rearrangement uses TRBV7-2 and TRBJ2-2; tentative D call: TRBD1 (6 bases). The V end was cut by 6 bases, the J end by 2 bases, with 13 bases between. Germline assignment: CDR1 SGHTA and CDR2 FQGNSA. The CDR3 has 15 amino acids. The CDR3 spells CASREGGINTGELFF. The CDR3 DNA reads TGTGCCAGCAGAGAAGGGGGTATAAACACCGGGGAGCTGTTTTTT. Drawing the rest from reference TRBV7-2 and TRBJ2-2, the complete variable domain is GAGVSQSPSNKVTEKGKDVELRCDPISGHTALYWYRQSLGQGLEFLIYFQGNSAPDKSGLPSDRFSAERTGGSVSTLTIQRTQQEDSAVYLCASREGGINTGELFFGEGSRLTVL.

In this sample, this clonotype turned up a few times. The chain links TRBV12-3 or TRBV12-4 to TRBJ2-1, with D possibly TRBD1 on 6 matching bases. Trimming pared 7 bases from V and 7 bases from J, leaving 17 bases between. This CDR3 has 14 amino acids. The CDR3, as DNA: TGTGCCAGCACTTACTTAACAGGGTTGAATGAGCAGTTCTTC. This translates into CASTYLTGLNEQFF.